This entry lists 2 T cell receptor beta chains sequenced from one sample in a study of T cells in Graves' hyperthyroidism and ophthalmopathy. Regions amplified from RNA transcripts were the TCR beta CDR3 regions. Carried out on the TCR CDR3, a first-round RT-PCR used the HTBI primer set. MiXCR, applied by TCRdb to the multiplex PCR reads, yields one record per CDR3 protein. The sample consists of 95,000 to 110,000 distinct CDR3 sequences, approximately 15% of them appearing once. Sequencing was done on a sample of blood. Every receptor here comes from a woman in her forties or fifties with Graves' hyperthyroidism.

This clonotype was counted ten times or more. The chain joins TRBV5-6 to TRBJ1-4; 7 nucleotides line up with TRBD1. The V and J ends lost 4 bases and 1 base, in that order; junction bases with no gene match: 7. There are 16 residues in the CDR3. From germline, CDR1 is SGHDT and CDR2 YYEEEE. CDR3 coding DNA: TGTGCCAGCAGCCTGATCGACAGGGAAACTAATGAAAAACTGTTTTTT. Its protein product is CASSLIDRETNEKLFF.

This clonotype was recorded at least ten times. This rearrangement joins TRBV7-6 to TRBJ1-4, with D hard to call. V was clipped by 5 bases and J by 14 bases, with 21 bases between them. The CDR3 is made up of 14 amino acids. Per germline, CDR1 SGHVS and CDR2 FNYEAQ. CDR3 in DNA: TGTGCCAGCAGCCGGGAGCCGACTGCGGCTTTTCTGTTTTTT. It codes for CASSREPTAAFLFF.